Each of the 10 T cell receptor beta chains below was sequenced from the same sample in a study of human T cells and chemical hapten exposure. Time point meaning: healthy volunteer bleed at 2 weeks. Total RNA was extracted from unfractionated whole blood. TCRdb fed the RACE reads into MiXCR, producing one record per CDR3 protein. The sample lists under 95,000 distinct CDR3 sequences; just under 9% were seen once. Sample: whole blood. The receptors come from a female donor in good health. Some clones in this sample may be carry-over from other donors' samples.

The V and J genes are TRBV7-9 and TRBJ2-7; D not resolved. The CDR3 length is 14 residues. Germline V lookup: CDR1 SEHNR, CDR2 FQNEAQ (reference sequence). V lost 5 bases and J 1 base, leaving 12 bases between the germline ends. CDR3: CASSLAGPSYEQYF. CDR3 nucleotide sequence: TGTGCCAGCAGCCTCGCCGGTCCTTCCTACGAGCAGTACTTC.

The chain recombines TRBV7-2 with TRBJ2-7; D is perhaps TRBD1 (7 bases). Trimming took off 5 bases at V and 2 bases at J, with 13 bases between the two ends. CDR3 length equals 14 residues. The V gene's germline CDR1 is SGHTA and CDR2 FQGNSA. CDR3: CASSPGGTAYEQYF. Here the CDR3 DNA reads TGTGCCAGCAGCCCAGGGGGGACAGCCTACGAGCAGTACTTC.

This clonotype was seen at least ten times. The rearrangement uses TRBV12-3 or TRBV12-4 and TRBJ2-7; D ambiguous. This CDR3 comprises 14 residues. V was cut by 2 bases and J by 0 bases, with 8 bases left in between. The CDR3 is CASSLRILSYEQYF. The CDR3 DNA reads TGTGCCAGCAGTTTAAGGATTCTCTCCTACGAGCAGTACTTC.

This clonotype was recorded many times. This chain joins TRBV27 and TRBJ1-6; TRBD1 matches at 7 bases. Per the germline V gene, CDR1 is MNHEY and CDR2 is SMNVEV (reference sequence). The CDR3 spans 15 residues. Trimming took 2 bases from V and 6 from J; bases not matched to a gene: 4. CDR3: CASSLGPGGNSPLHF. CDR3 coding DNA: TGTGCCAGCAGTTTAGGTCCAGGGGGTAATTCACCCCTCCACTTT.

This sequence joins TRBV2 and TRBJ2-5; D remains unclear. This CDR3 region has 13 residues. V dropped 5 bases and J dropped 5 bases, with 12 bases sitting between them. The V gene's germline CDR1 is SNHLY and CDR2 FYNNEI. The CDR3 region is CASSRLGFETQYF. CDR3 DNA sequence: TGTGCCAGCAGTAGACTGGGGTTTGAGACCCAGTACTTC.

This clonotype appeared many times. The chain links TRBV11-2 to TRBJ2-1; 15 bases fit TRBD2. Germline values: CDR1 SGHAT, CDR2 FQNNGV. The V segment lost 4 bases and the J segment 9 bases; nucleotides outside the gene matches: 4. The CDR3 length is 15 residues. CDR3 in DNA: TGTGCCAGCAGCTCCCGGACTAGCGGGAGGGCTGAGCAGTTCTTC. It is translated as CASSSRTSGRAEQFF. The complete variable domain, with remaining parts taken from reference TRBV11-2 and TRBJ2-1, reads EAGVAQSPRYKIIEKRQSVAFWCNPISGHATLYWYQQILGQGPKLLIQFQNNGVVDDSQLPKDRFSAERLKGVDSTLKIQPAKLEDSAVYLCASSSRTSGRAEQFFGPGTRLTVL.

The V call is TRBV19, the J call TRBJ2-1; D not certain. CDR1 LNHDA and CDR2 SQIVND come from the germline V gene (reference sequence). Trimming took off 7 bases at V and 0 bases at J, with 13 bases between the two ends. The CDR3 runs 15 residues. CDR3 coding DNA: TGTGCCAGTAAACGGTCCCGGAGCTCCTACAATGAGCAGTTCTTC. Its protein is CASKRSRSSYNEQFF.

In this sample, this clonotype turned up a few times. J is TRBJ2-5 and V is TRBV5-1; D uncertain. The germline gives CDR1 SGHRS, CDR2 YFSETQ. The CDR3 is 14 amino acids. V was shortened by 0 bases and J by 5 bases, with 11 bases between the two germline ends. CDR3 sequence (DNA): TGCGCCAGCAGCTTGGAGCCTAGTTCGGAGACCCAGTACTTC. Residues: CASSLEPSSETQYF.

This clonotype was found a few times. The chain joins TRBV5-1 to TRBJ1-1; D ambiguous. Trimming pared 0 bases from V and 0 bases from J, leaving 12 bases between. From germline, CDR1 is SGHRS and CDR2 YFSETQ. The CDR3 totals 16 residues. The CDR3, as DNA: TGCGCCAGCAGCTTGGCCGTGACACGTATGAACACTGAAGCTTTCTTT. It yields the protein CASSLAVTRMNTEAFF.

This clonotype was seen only a few times. The chain recombines TRBV7-2 with TRBJ2-1; TRBD2 matches 13 bases. Germline V CDR1 and CDR2: SGHTA, FQGNSA. The junction had 6 bases not matched to a gene; V was cut back by 3 bases and J by 4 bases. The CDR3 spans 17 residues. CDR3 sequence: CASSLGTTSGGYNEQFF. DNA of the CDR3: TGTGCCAGCAGCTTGGGGACGACTAGCGGGGGGTACAATGAGCAGTTCTTC.